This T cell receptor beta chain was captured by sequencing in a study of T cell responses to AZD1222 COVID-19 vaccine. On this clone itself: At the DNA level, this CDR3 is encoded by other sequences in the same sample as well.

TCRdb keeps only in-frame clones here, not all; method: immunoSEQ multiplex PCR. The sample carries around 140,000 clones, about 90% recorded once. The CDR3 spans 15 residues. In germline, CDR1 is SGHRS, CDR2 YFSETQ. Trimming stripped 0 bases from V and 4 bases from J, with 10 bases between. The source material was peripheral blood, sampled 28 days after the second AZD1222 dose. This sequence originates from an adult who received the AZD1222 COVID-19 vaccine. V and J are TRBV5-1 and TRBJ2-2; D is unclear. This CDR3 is CASSLGSSGTGELFF. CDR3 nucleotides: TGCGCCAGCAGCTTGGGATCGTCGGGCACCGGGGAGCTGTTTTTT.